A single sample gave rise to the 16 T cell receptor beta chains below, sequenced in a study of blood T cell repertoires in COVID-19. Sequencing was performed with immunoSEQ multiplex PCR; in TCRdb, only in-frame clones are kept and a portion is missing. The sample records fewer than 450,000 clones, more than 70% being singletons. The source material was peripheral blood. These receptors originate from a woman aged 70-85 years with COVID-19, enrolled during active disease.

The J gene is TRBJ1-2, the V gene TRBV12-3 or TRBV12-4; no definite D call. This CDR3 is built from 13 residues. Between the trimmed V and J ends, which lost 3 bases and 7 bases, there was a span of 12 bases. DNA of the CDR3: TGTGCCAGCAGTTTTTCGGGTTTCGGTGGCTACACCTTC. It codes for CASSFSGFGGYTF.

The chain joins TRBV5-1 to TRBJ1-1; D perhaps matches TRBD1 (5 bases). Trimming left V 4 bases short and J 1 base short, with 14 bases between. Looked up from germline, CDR1 is SGHRS and CDR2 is YFSETQ. CDR3 length: 15 residues. The CDR3 region has the DNA TGCGCCAGCAGCCCCGTACTCACAGGGAACACTGAAGCTTTCTTT. This codes for CASSPVLTGNTEAFF.

The chain uses TRBV6-2 or TRBV6-3 and TRBJ1-5; 8 bases are a match to TRBD1. CDR1 and CDR2 from the germline V gene are MNHEY and SVGEGT. V gave up 5 bases and J gave up 5 bases; unmatched junction bases: 14. The CDR3 sequence is 17 residues long. The CDR3 reads CASSLRMRTGRDQPQHF. DNA for the CDR3: TGTGCCAGCAGTCTCCGGATGAGGACAGGGCGGGATCAGCCCCAGCATTTT.

This clone has a handful of counts. J is TRBJ1-6 and V is TRBV7-2; 7 bases line up with TRBD1. This CDR3 region has 14 residues. Germline CDR1 and CDR2: SGHTA and FQGNSA. Trimming at V came to 4 bases and at J to 10 bases, leaving 7 bases not matched to a gene. The CDR3 loop is CASSWTGLQSPLHF. The CDR3 DNA is TGTGCCAGCAGCTGGACAGGCCTTCAATCACCCCTCCACTTT.

V and J are TRBV30 and TRBJ1-1, with D uncertain. Trimming stripped 0 bases from V and 4 bases from J, with 12 bases between. Germline V gene lookup returns CDR1 GTSNPN and CDR2 SVGIG (reference sequence). The CDR3 extends over 14 amino acids. The CDR3 DNA follows: TGTGCCTGGAGTGTAAGTGCCGAACTCACTGAAGCTTTCTTT. It yields the protein CAWSVSAELTEAFF.

The chain joins TRBV6-6 to TRBJ1-1; TRBD1 is a possible D gene (5 bases). The germline gives CDR1 MNHNY, CDR2 SVGAGI (reference sequence). This CDR3 comprises 15 residues. The ends were cut back, 7 bases at V and 1 base at J, with 16 bases in the middle. The CDR3 bases are TGTGCCAGCACCTCGGGCAGGGCTAAGAACACTGAAGCTTTCTTT. Translating gives CASTSGRAKNTEAFF.

J is TRBJ2-7 and V is TRBV28; 7 nucleotides line up with TRBD2. Germline V gene sequence: CDR1 MDHEN, CDR2 SYDVKM. The junction had 6 bases not matched to a gene; V was cut back by 4 bases and J by 3 bases. The CDR3 consists of 14 residues. In nucleotides, the CDR3 is TGTGCCAGCAGTTCGCCCCGGGGGGTCTACGAGCAGTACTTC. Translation gives CASSSPRGVYEQYF.

The genes are TRBV5-6 and TRBJ1-1, with 8 bases lining up with TRBD1. V trimming: 3 bases; J trimming: 4 bases; junction bases outside the gene matches: 11. The germline V gene has CDR1 SGHDT and CDR2 YYEEEE. CDR3 length: 16 residues. CDR3 loop: CASSYGTGLGGTEAFF. DNA of the CDR3: TGTGCCAGCAGCTACGGGACAGGCCTGGGTGGCACTGAAGCTTTCTTT.

The CDR3 DNA sequence: TGCGCCAGCAGCCAACGGGAGGACGCTACGAACACCGGGGAGCTGTTTTTT. Residues: CASSQREDATNTGELFF. The rearrangement joins TRBV4-1 to TRBJ2-2; 7 bases are a match to TRBD2. The germline V gene encodes CDR1 MGHRA and CDR2 YSYEKL. This CDR3 comprises 17 residues. Trimming cost V 2 bases and J 0 bases; bases outside gene matches: 6.

The chain is built from TRBV28 and TRBJ1-2, with D hard to call. Germline lookup yields CDR1 MDHEN and CDR2 SYDVKM. Trimming left V 2 bases short and J 4 bases short, with 20 bases between. CDR3 length equals 17 residues. The CDR3 loop is CASSLGGSLGDSYGYTF. CDR3 DNA: TGTGCCAGCAGTTTAGGCGGATCGTTAGGAGATTCCTATGGCTACACCTTC.

Note on this clone: At one of its ends the junction is not consistent with the germline gene, which may arise from a read error. The J gene is TRBJ1-2, the V gene TRBV7-9; 8 bases map to TRBD1. The CDR3 is 14 amino acids. Germline V gene data show CDR1 as SEHNR and CDR2 as FQNEAQ (reference sequence). The CDR3 coding sequence is TGTACCAGCAGCCCCAGGGGACAGGTTTATGGCTACACCTTC. The encoded protein is CTSSPRGQVYGYTF.

V usage is TRBV10-3 and J usage is TRBJ1-1, with D maybe TRBD1 (5 bases). Trimming cost V 0 bases and J 0 bases, with 14 bases left between them. The germline V gene encodes CDR1 ENHRY and CDR2 SYGVKD. The CDR3 covers 17 residues. As DNA, the CDR3 is TGTGCCATCAGTGAGTCGGCGGGGGTGCGAATGAACACTGAAGCTTTCTTT. It encodes CAISESAGVRMNTEAFF.

The CDR3 protein is CASSIFSGQGLDQPQHF. DNA for the CDR3: TGTGCCAGTAGTATATTCTCCGGACAGGGGTTGGATCAGCCCCAGCATTTT. This chain connects TRBV19 to TRBJ1-5, with 9 positions matching TRBD1. The germline V gene has CDR1 LNHDA and CDR2 SQIVND (reference sequence). The CDR3 totals 17 residues. V lost 2 bases to trimming and J lost 5 bases; unmatched junction nucleotides: 10. Using reference TRBV19 and TRBJ1-5 for the parts outside the CDR3, the full variable domain is DGGITQSPKYLFRKEGQNVTLSCEQNLNHDAMYWYRQDPGQGLRLIYYSQIVNDFQKGDIAEGYSVSREKKESFPLTVTSAQKNPTAFYLCASSIFSGQGLDQPQHFGDGTRLSIL.

In the case of this clone: Other DNA sequences from this sample encode an identical CDR3 as well. J is TRBJ1-5 and V is TRBV2, with D unclear. V lost 6 bases, J lost 4 bases, and 10 bases lay in between. The CDR3 has 13 amino acids. CDR1 is SNHLY and CDR2 is FYNNEI in the germline V gene. The CDR3 loop is CASSPGSNQPQHF. The CDR3 coding sequence is TGTGCCAGCAGCCCCGGGTCAAATCAGCCCCAGCATTTT.

The chain couples TRBV7-2 to TRBJ2-3, with a possible D match to TRBD2 (6 bases). The germline gives CDR1 SGHTA, CDR2 FQGNSA. The CDR3 is 14 amino acids. The V end was cut by 5 bases, the J end by 6 bases, with 15 bases between. The CDR3 sequence is CASSARSGVDTQYF. DNA for the CDR3: TGTGCCAGCAGCGCTAGATCGGGGGTCGATACGCAGTATTTT.

The CDR3 DNA reads TGTGCCAGCAGCTTGAGACTAGCGGATATGGATACGCAGTATTTT. This codes for CASSLRLADMDTQYF. J is TRBJ2-3 and V is TRBV5-8; 9 positions match TRBD2. The germline gives CDR1 SGHTS, CDR2 YDEGEE. The ends lost 1 base at V and 6 bases at J; junction bases unmatched: 6. The CDR3 length is 15 residues.